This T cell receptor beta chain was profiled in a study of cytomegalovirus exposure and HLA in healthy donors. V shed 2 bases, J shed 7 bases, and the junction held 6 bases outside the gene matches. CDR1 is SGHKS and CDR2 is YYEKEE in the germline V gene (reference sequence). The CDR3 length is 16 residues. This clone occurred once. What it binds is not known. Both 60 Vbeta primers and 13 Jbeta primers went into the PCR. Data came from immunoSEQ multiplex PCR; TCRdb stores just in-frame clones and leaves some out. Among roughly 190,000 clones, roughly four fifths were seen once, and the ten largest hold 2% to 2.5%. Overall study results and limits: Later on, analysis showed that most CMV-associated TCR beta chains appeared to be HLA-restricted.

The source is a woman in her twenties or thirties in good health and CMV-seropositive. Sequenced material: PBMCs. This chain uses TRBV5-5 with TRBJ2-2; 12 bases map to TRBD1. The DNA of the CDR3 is TGTGCCAGCAGCTTAGGGACAGGGGGCTACGGCGGGGAGCTGTTTTTT. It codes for CASSLGTGGYGGELFF.